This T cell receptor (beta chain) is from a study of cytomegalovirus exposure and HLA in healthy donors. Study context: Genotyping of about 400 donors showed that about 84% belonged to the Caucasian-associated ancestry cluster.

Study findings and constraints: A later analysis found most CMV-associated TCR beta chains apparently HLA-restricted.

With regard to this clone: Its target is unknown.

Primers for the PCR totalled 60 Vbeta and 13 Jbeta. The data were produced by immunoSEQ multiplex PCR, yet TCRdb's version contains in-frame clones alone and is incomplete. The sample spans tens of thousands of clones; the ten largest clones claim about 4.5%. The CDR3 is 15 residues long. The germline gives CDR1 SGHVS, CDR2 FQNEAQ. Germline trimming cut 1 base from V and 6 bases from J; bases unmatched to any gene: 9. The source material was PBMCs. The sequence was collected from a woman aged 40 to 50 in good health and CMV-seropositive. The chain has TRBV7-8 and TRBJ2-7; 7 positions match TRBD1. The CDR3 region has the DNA TGTGCCAGCAGCTTAGTGGGTACAGGGGTCGGCGAGCAGTACTTC. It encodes CASSLVGTGVGEQYF.